These T cell receptor beta chains were read from a single sample in a study of T cells expressing NK-cell markers. Reprocessing the 5' RACE reads, TCRdb reports a single entry for every CDR3 protein and omits DNA. The listing records hundreds of thousands of distinct CDR3 sequences. Sequenced input: blood T cells: a sorted CD56 or NKG2C T cell subset, CD4+ or CD8+ T cells, or bulk PBMC T cells (not recorded which). The receptors here all came from a man in his late teens or twenties in good health. Both conserved end residues are part of each CDR3. Fields, in order: J gene, V gene, CDR3 protein.

TRBJ2-7	TRBV15	CATSRERAGGKHEQYF
TRBJ2-2	TRBV27	CASSSLLGAGELFF
TRBJ2-2	TRBV4-1	CASSLLAGGPRTGELFF
TRBJ1-1	TRBV5-1	CASSDNTEAFF
TRBJ2-1	TRBV13	CASSDWRESPYNEQFF
TRBJ2-1	TRBV29-1	CSVESSGRPSYNEQFF
TRBJ1-5	TRBV27	CASSGRAGQVNQPQHF
TRBJ2-5	TRBV2	CASRGDRTKETQYF
TRBJ1-1	TRBV7-2	CATTWGQGREAFF
TRBJ2-1	TRBV7-2	CASSLVGRDNEQFF
TRBJ1-1	TRBV14	CASSQGAGTTEAFF
TRBJ2-1	TRBV12-3/TRBV12-4	CASSLIDRYNEQFF
TRBJ2-1	TRBV2	CASSEMGEGGGEQFF
TRBJ2-5	TRBV6-2/TRBV6-3	CASSYPKAGLATQETQYF
TRBJ2-1	TRBV7-9	CASRGVAPTTSGRAISEQFF
TRBJ2-1	TRBV10-3	CAIKGLAGGFEQFF
TRBJ2-3	TRBV29-1	CSVGQNADTQYF
TRBJ1-3	TRBV4-1	CASSQGGLSGNTIYF
TRBJ1-1	TRBV7-2	CASSLADRIMNTEAFF
TRBJ2-7	TRBV12-3/TRBV12-4	CASSWGGPGEQYF
TRBJ1-5	TRBV7-9	CASSLSADSNQPQHF
TRBJ1-2	TRBV6-5	CASSPPMGQGYGYTF
TRBJ2-5	TRBV7-9	CASSSRDYPQETQYF
TRBJ2-2	TRBV24-1	CATRGQGGDTGELFF
TRBJ2-7	TRBV7-9	CASSPIYRDQQYF
TRBJ2-1	TRBV28	CASRDRDSYNEQFF
TRBJ1-1	TRBV6-1	CASSNPRQGAPEAFF
TRBJ2-1	TRBV4-3	CASSQAPGTGDYNEQFF
TRBJ2-7	TRBV7-9	CASSLADGREQYF
TRBJ1-2	TRBV12-3/TRBV12-4	CADSQIANYGYTF
TRBJ2-5	TRBV12-3/TRBV12-4	CASSPPHRGTQYF
TRBJ1-1	TRBV4-3	CASSQESGAVEAFF
TRBJ2-1	TRBV6-2/TRBV6-3	CASSTSGQRNEQFF
TRBJ2-3	TRBV9	CASSVGQLAGGDTQYF
TRBJ1-3	TRBV10-3	CAISREPTGKGNTIYF
TRBJ1-5	TRBV4-2	CASSQESGSAQPQHF
TRBJ2-1	TRBV30	CAWSVGLALDEQFF
TRBJ1-4	TRBV20-1	CSASTGTTDEKLFF
TRBJ2-5	TRBV28	CASSLYRRVMTQYF
TRBJ2-3	TRBV10-3	CAISEGTSVLDTQYF
TRBJ2-3	TRBV29-1	CSVESLLADTQYF
TRBJ2-1	TRBV6-5	CASSYSWTSGSNYNEQFF
TRBJ2-2	TRBV24-1	CATRSTGLAGELFF
TRBJ2-5	TRBV7-9	CASSLADRSGETQYF
TRBJ2-7	TRBV6-1	CASMDRVAYEQYF
TRBJ2-5	TRBV20-1	CSARTSGIWQETQYF
TRBJ2-5	TRBV5-1	CASSLGLAGEETQYF
TRBJ1-2	TRBV12-3/TRBV12-4	CASSLPGQPSARGYTF
TRBJ2-1	TRBV6-1	CASSAATIYNEQFF
TRBJ2-1	TRBV12-3/TRBV12-4	CASSFDGRTTNEQFF
TRBJ2-1	TRBV6-5	CASTSGSNEQFF
TRBJ2-5	TRBV20-1	CSAYRGQETQYF
TRBJ2-7	TRBV7-2	CASSPHKIPLYEQYF
TRBJ2-5	TRBV7-9	CASSSASTGVAANQETQYF
TRBJ2-4	TRBV3-1	CASSRQGVGYIQYF